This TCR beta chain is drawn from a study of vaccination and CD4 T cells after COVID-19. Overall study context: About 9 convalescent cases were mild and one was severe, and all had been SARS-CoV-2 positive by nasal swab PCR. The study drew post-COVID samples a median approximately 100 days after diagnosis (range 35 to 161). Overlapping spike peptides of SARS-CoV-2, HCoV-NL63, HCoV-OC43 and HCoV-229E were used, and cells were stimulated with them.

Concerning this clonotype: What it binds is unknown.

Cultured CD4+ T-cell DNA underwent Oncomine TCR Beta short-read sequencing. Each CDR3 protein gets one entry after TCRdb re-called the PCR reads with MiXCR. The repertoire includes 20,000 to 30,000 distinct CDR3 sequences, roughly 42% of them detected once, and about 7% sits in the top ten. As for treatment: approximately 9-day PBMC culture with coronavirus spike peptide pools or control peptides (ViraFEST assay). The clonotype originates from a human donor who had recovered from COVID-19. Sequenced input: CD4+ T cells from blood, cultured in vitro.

In nucleotides, the CDR3 is TGTGCCAGCAGCTTAACCCGGGGGCGTGCAGATACGCAGTATTTT. It codes for CASSLTRGRADTQYF. The V call is TRBV11-3, the J call TRBJ2-3; D tentatively fits TRBD1 or TRBD2 (6 bases each). The germline CDR1 and CDR2 sequences are SGHNT and YENEEA. The CDR3 runs 15 residues. V lost 2 bases and J lost 4, with 13 bases in between. The full variable domain, in which reference TRBV11-3 and TRBJ2-3 provide the parts outside the CDR3, is EAGVVQSPRYKIIEKKQPVAFWCNPISGHNTLYWYLQNLGQGPELLIRYENEEAVDDSQLPKDRFSAERLKGVDSTLKIQPAELGDSAVYLCASSLTRGRADTQYFGPGTRLTVL.